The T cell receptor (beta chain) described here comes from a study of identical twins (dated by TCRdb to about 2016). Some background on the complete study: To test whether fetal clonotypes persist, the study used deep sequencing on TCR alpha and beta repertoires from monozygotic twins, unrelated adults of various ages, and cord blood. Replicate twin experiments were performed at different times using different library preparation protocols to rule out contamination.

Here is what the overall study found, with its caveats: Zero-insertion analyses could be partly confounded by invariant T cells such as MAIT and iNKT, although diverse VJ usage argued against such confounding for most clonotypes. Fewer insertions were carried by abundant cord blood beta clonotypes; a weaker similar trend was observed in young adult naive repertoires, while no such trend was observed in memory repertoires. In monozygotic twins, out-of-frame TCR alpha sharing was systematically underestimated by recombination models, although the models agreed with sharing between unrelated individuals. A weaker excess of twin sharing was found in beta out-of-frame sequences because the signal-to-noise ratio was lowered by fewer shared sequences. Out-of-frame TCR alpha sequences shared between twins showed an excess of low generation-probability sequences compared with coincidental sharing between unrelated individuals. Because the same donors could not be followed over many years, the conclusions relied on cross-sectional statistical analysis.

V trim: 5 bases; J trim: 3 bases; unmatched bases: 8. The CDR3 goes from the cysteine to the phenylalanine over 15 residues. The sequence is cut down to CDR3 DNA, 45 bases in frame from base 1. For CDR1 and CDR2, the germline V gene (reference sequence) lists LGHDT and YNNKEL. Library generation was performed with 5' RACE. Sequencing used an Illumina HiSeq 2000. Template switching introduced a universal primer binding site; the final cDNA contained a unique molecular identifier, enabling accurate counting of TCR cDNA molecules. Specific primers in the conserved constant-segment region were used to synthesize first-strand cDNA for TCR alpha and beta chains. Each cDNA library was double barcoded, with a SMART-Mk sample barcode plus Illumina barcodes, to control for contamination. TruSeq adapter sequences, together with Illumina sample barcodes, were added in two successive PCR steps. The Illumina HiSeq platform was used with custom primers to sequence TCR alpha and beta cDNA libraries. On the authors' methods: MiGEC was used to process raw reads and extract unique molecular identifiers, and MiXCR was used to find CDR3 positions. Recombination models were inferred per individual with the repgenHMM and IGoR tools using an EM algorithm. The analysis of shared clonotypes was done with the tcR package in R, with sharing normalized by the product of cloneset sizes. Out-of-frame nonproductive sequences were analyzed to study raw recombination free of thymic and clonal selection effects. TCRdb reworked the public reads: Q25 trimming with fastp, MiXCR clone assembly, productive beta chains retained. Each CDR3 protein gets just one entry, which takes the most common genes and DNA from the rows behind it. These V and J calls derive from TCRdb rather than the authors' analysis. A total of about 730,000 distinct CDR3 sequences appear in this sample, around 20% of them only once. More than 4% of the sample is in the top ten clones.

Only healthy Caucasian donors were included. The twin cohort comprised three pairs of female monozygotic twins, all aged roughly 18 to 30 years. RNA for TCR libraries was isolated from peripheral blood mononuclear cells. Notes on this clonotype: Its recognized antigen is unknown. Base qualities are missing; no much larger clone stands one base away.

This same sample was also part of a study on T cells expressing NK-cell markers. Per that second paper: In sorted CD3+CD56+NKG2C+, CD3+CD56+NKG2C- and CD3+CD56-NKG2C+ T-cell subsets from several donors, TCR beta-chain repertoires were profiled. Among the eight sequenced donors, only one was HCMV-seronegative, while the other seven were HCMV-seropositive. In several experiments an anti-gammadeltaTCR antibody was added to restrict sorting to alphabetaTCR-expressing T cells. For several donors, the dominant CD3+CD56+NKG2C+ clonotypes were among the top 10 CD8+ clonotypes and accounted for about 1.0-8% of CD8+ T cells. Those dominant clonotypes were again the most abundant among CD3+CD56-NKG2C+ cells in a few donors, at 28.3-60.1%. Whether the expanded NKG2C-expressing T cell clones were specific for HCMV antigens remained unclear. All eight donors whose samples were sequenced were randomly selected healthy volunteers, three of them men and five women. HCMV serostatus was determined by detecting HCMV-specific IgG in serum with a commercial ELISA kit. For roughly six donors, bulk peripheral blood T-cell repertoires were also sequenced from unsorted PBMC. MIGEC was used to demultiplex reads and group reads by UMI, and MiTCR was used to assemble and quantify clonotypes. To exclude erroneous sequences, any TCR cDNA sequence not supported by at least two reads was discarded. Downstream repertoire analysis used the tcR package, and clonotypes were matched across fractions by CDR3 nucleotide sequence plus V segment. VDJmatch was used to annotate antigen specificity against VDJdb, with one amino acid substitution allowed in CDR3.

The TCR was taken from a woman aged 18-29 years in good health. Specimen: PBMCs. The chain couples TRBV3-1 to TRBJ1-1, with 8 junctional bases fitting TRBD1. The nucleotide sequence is TGTGCCAGCAGCGCCGGGACAGGACAAGACACTGAAGCTTTCTTT. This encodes CASSAGTGQDTEAFF.